Listed here are 16 T cell receptor beta chains from one sample, sequenced in a study of cytomegalovirus exposure and HLA in healthy donors. The PCR used 60 Vbeta and 13 Jbeta primers. TCRdb's copy holds only in-frame clones and misses some; the assay was immunoSEQ multiplex PCR. The sample holds about 87,000 clones. Specimen: PBMCs. All receptors come from a man in his forties or fifties in good health and CMV-seropositive.

This rearrangement joins TRBV5-6 to TRBJ2-1, with TRBD1 matching over 8 bases. This CDR3 contains 13 residues. Germline V lookup: CDR1 SGHDT, CDR2 YYEEEE. V was pared by 7 bases and J by 7 bases, with 7 bases of the junction left unmatched. The CDR3 nucleotides read TGTGCCAGCGGAACCCGACAGGGGAATGAGCAGTTCTTC. Amino acid sequence: CASGTRQGNEQFF.

The chain couples TRBV7-2 to TRBJ2-5; D gene unclear. This CDR3 spans 13 amino acids. Germline lookup yields CDR1 SGHTA and CDR2 FQGNSA. Between the trimmed V and J ends, which lost 3 bases and 4 bases, there was a span of 9 bases. The CDR3 reads CASSFGYRETQYF. The DNA for the CDR3 is TGTGCCAGCAGCTTCGGTTATCGAGAGACCCAGTACTTC.

The J gene is TRBJ2-1, the V gene TRBV18; perhaps TRBD1 as D (6 bases). The CDR3 totals 14 residues. In germline, CDR1 is KGHSH, CDR2 LQKENI. V was pared by 4 bases and J by 0 bases, with 7 bases between. CDR3 sequence (DNA): TGTGCCAGCTCACAGGACAGCTCCTACAATGAGCAGTTCTTC. Residues: CASSQDSSYNEQFF. Full variable domain (remainder filled in from reference TRBV18 and TRBJ2-1): NAGVMQNPRHLVRRRGQEARLRCSPMKGHSHVYWYRQLPEEGLKFMVYLQKENIIDESGMPKERFSAEFPKEGPSILRIQQVVRGDSAAYFCASSQDSSYNEQFFGPGTRLTVL.

The chain has TRBV11-3 and TRBJ1-1, with D unclear. V was shortened by 2 bases and J by 4 bases, with 11 bases between the two germline ends. The CDR3 sequence is 14 residues long. Germline assignment: CDR1 SGHNT and CDR2 YENEEA. This CDR3 reads CASSLIGALTEAFF. The CDR3 DNA is TGTGCCAGCAGCTTAATCGGTGCTCTCACTGAAGCTTTCTTT.

The CDR3 coding sequence is TGTGCCAGCAGCCCGGGGACGGAGGGGTATGGCTACACCTTC. Translating it yields CASSPGTEGYGYTF. The rearrangement uses TRBV7-9 and TRBJ1-2; D may be TRBD1 (5 bases). Germline V gene lookup returns CDR1 SEHNR and CDR2 FQNEAQ (reference sequence). V was shortened by 5 bases and J by 5 bases, with 15 bases between the two germline ends. The CDR3 is 14 amino acids.

The J gene is TRBJ1-2, the V gene TRBV19; D remains unclear. CDR3 length: 12 amino acids. The germline CDR1 and CDR2 sequences are LNHDA and SQIVND (reference sequence). The V end lost 7 bases, the J end lost 4 bases, and 10 bases lay between the germline ends. CDR3 in amino acids: CASTARGYGYTF. The CDR3 DNA reads TGTGCCAGTACGGCCCGCGGCTATGGCTACACCTTC.

This chain joins TRBV28 and TRBJ1-1, with D uncertain. This CDR3 contains 15 residues. Trimming took 3 bases from V and 4 from J, leaving 15 bases between them. Germline V gene lookup returns CDR1 MDHEN and CDR2 SYDVKM. The CDR3 region has the DNA TGTGCCAGCAGTTTTGGTGCTTTACTAGGCACTGAAGCTTTCTTT. Its protein is CASSFGALLGTEAFF.

The chain employs TRBV9 and TRBJ2-2, with D hard to call. CDR1 and CDR2 from the germline V gene are SGDLS and YYNGEE. The V end lost 3 bases, the J end lost 5 bases, and 5 bases lay between the germline ends. The CDR3 length is 12 residues. CDR3: CASSGVTGELFF. The CDR3 DNA reads as TGTGCCAGCAGCGGAGTAACCGGGGAGCTGTTTTTT.

The chain couples TRBV5-6 to TRBJ2-7; D may be TRBD1 (6 bases). CDR3 length: 17 amino acids. Germline V gene lookup returns CDR1 SGHDT and CDR2 YYEEEE. Trimming cost V 3 bases and J 3 bases, with 22 bases left between them. The CDR3 nucleotides are TGTGCCAGCAGCTCTGTGGGCGTACGGGACAAAAACTACGAGCAGTACTTC. This sequence encodes CASSSVGVRDKNYEQYF.

The chain is built from TRBV4-1 and TRBJ1-2; TRBD1 matches at 7 bases. Trimming at V came to 1 base and at J to 7 bases, leaving 12 bases not matched to a gene. Germline V CDR1 and CDR2: MGHRA, YSYEKL. CDR3 length: 16 amino acids. The chain's CDR3 is CASSQAGGRRDSGYTF. CDR3 nucleotide sequence: TGCGCCAGCAGCCAAGCAGGGGGTCGGCGGGACTCTGGCTACACCTTC.

The chain carries TRBV7-8 and TRBJ2-7, with TRBD1 as a possible D gene (5 bases). V lost 1 base to trimming and J lost 7 bases, with 11 bases between them. CDR1 and CDR2 from the germline V gene are SGHVS and FQNEAQ. This CDR3 has 13 residues. Here the CDR3 DNA reads TGTGCCAGCAGCTTAGGTTCAGGGCTGGAGCAGTACGTC. Protein product: CASSLGSGLEQYV.

This chain links TRBV19 with TRBJ2-5; maybe TRBD1 (5 bases). This CDR3 spans 15 amino acids. Trimming took 3 bases from V and 5 from J, leaving 16 bases between them. Germline-derived CDR1 and CDR2 are LNHDA and SQIVND (reference sequence). This CDR3 reads CASSIGAAHRETQYF. As DNA, the CDR3 is TGTGCCAGTAGTATTGGGGCAGCGCACCGGGAGACCCAGTACTTC.

This CDR3 reads CASSSGQGGSYEQYF. As DNA, the CDR3 is TGTGCCAGCTCGTCCGGACAGGGAGGTTCCTACGAGCAGTACTTC. The V and J genes are TRBV18 and TRBJ2-7; TRBD1 aligns across 8 bases. Germline values: CDR1 KGHSH, CDR2 LQKENI. Losses at the gene ends were 6 bases for V and 1 base for J; bases not matched to a gene: 8. The CDR3 is made up of 15 amino acids.

This chain joins TRBV2 and TRBJ2-3, with a weak D call TRBD1 (6 bases). Germline V lookup: CDR1 SNHLY, CDR2 FYNNEI. Trimming took off 8 bases at V and 5 bases at J, with 11 bases between the two ends. This CDR3 has 12 amino acids. CDR3 sequence reads: CASAGAGDTQYF. The DNA of the CDR3 is TGTGCCAGCGCAGGGGCGGGAGATACGCAGTATTTT.

The rearrangement uses TRBV4-2 and TRBJ1-2, with D unclear. The CDR3 sequence is 15 residues long. V gave up 0 bases and J gave up 8 bases, with 16 bases separating them. CDR1 is LGHNA, CDR2 YNFKEQ, per germline. Here the CDR3 DNA reads TGTGCCAGCAGCCAAGAATTGAGGGCAGTAGAAGGCTACACCTTC. It translates to CASSQELRAVEGYTF.

This chain connects TRBV20-1 to TRBJ1-1; D is ambiguous. V lost 4 bases and J lost 1, with 4 bases in between. Looked up from germline, CDR1 is DFQATT and CDR2 is SNEGSKA (reference sequence). The CDR3 consists of 11 residues. The CDR3 reads CSATRNTEAFF. CDR3 nucleotides: TGCAGTGCTACCAGGAACACTGAAGCTTTCTTT.